The source of this T cell receptor (beta chain) is a study of blood T cell repertoires in COVID-19. This clone has just one count. The CDR3 covers 14 residues. The V gene's germline CDR1 is LNHDA and CDR2 SQIVND (reference sequence). V was trimmed by 2 bases and J by 7 bases, leaving 12 bases between them. While infection was still active, Seattle patients were enrolled and then followed longitudinally. Libraries were prepared by immunoSEQ multiplex PCR; TCRdb keeps only in-frame clonotypes and omits some of them. The sample includes around 100,000 clones, roughly 90% of them seen just once. Sample: peripheral blood. This TCR was recovered from a woman in her 50s with COVID-19, enrolled during active disease. This chain joins TRBV19 and TRBJ1-5; D might be TRBD1 (6 bases). The CDR3 protein is CASSIYPGQQPQHF. The CDR3 region has the DNA TGTGCCAGTAGTATATACCCTGGACAGCAGCCCCAGCATTTT.